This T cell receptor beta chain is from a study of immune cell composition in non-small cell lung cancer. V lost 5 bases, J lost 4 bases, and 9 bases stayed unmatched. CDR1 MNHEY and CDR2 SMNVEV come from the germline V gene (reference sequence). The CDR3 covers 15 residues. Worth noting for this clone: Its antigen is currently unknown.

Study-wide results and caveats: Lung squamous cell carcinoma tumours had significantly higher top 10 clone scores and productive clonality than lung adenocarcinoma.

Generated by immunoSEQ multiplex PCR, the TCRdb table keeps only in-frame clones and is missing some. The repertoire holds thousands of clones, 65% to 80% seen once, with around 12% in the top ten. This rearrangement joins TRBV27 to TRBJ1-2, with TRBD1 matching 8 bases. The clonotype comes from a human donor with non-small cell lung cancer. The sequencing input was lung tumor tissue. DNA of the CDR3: TGTGCCAGCAGTCCGACAAGACAGGGGTTCTATGGCTACACCTTC. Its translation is CASSPTRQGFYGYTF.